This passage covers 20 T cell receptor beta chains from one sample sequenced in a study of T cell repertoires in cytomegalovirus infection. One entry per CDR3 protein, called by TCRdb with MiXCR from the reads. The table lists about 160,000 distinct CDR3 sequences, 17% of them singletons. Material: CD8+ T cells from PBMCs. All receptors derive from a human donor in good health (CMV status not recorded). Some clones in this sample may be carry-over from other donors' samples.

Regarding this clonotype: A much larger clone sits a single nucleotide away, making a read error possible. The chain carries TRBV7-8 and TRBJ1-5, with a weak D call TRBD1 (5 bases). The V end lost 2 bases, the J end lost 6 bases, and 17 bases lay between the germline ends. This CDR3 region has 16 residues. Germline assignment: CDR1 SGHVS and CDR2 FQNEAQ. DNA of the CDR3: TGTGCCAGCAGCTTATTCAGGGCGGGGGGAGTTCAGCCCCAGCATTTT. Protein sequence: CASSLFRAGGVQPQHF.

This clonotype was recorded a few times. The chain combines TRBV7-7 with TRBJ2-2; no definite D call. The CDR3 runs to 12 residues. Germline V CDR1 and CDR2: SSHAT, FNYEAQ (reference sequence). V dropped 4 bases and J dropped 5 bases, with 5 bases sitting between them. CDR3 region: CASSSMTGELFF. CDR3 DNA sequence: TGTGCCAGCAGCTCCATGACCGGGGAGCTGTTTTTT. The full variable domain, completed using reference TRBV7-7 and TRBJ2-2, is GAGVSQSPRYKVTKRGQDVTLRCDPISSHATLYWYQQALGQGPEFLTYFNYEAQPDKSGLPSDRFSAERPEGSISTLTIQRTEQRDSAMYRCASSSMTGELFFGEGSRLTVL.

Comment on this clonotype: At one of its ends the junction is not consistent with the germline gene, which may arise from a read error. This chain links TRBV6-2 or TRBV6-3 with TRBJ2-7; D possibly matches TRBD1 or TRBD2 (5 bases each). CDR1 is MNHEY, CDR2 SVGEGT, per germline. This CDR3 comprises 16 residues. For the CDR3, the DNA is TGTGACAGCAGTTACTCCCGGGACCCAAGCTCCTACGAGCAGTACTTC. Its protein is CDSSYSRDPSSYEQYF.

This sequence joins TRBV6-2 or TRBV6-3 and TRBJ2-1, with a weak D call TRBD2 (6 bases). Germline loops: CDR1 MNHEY, CDR2 SVGEGT. Trimming took 5 bases from V and 4 from J, leaving 12 bases between them. There are 14 residues in the CDR3. DNA of the CDR3: TGTGCCAGCAGTCCCCGGGACTTTTACAATGAGCAGTTCTTC. Its protein product is CASSPRDFYNEQFF.

The table lists this clonotype with many counts. The genes are TRBV28 and TRBJ2-4, with D perhaps assigned TRBD1 or TRBD2 (5 bases each). The CDR3 totals 13 residues. V shed 6 bases and J shed 4 bases, with 10 bases lying between them. CDR1 and CDR2 (germline): MDHEN, SYDVKM. The CDR3, as DNA: TGTGCCAGCAGCCGGGACGGGAAAAACATTCAGTACTTC. Its translation is CASSRDGKNIQYF.

This clonotype showed up just a few times. The gene calls are TRBV12-3 or TRBV12-4 and TRBJ1-3; perhaps TRBD1 as D (6 bases). V was shortened by 7 bases and J by 0 bases, with 10 bases between the two germline ends. CDR3 size: 14 residues. CDR3 nucleotide sequence: TGTGCCAGCAAGGACAGTATCTCTGGAAACACCATATATTTT. It encodes CASKDSISGNTIYF.

The chain uses TRBV7-8 and TRBJ2-1; 13 bases are a match to TRBD2. CDR1 and CDR2 from the germline V gene are SGHVS and FQNEAQ. V was clipped by 3 bases and J by 3 bases; unmatched bases: 8. The CDR3 has 18 amino acids. In DNA, the CDR3 is TGTGCCAGCAGCTTGGCTACTAGCGGGAGGGATGTCTACAATGAGCAGTTCTTC. Translation gives CASSLATSGRDVYNEQFF.

This sequence joins TRBV7-3 and TRBJ1-1; maybe TRBD1 (5 bases). With 2 bases removed from V and 3 bases from J, the gap between germline ends came to 13 bases. CDR1 SGHTA and CDR2 FQGTGA come from the germline V gene. CDR3 length: 15 amino acids. The CDR3 DNA reads TGTGCCAGCAGCTTATCATCAGGGTTGGACACTGAAGCTTTCTTT. It is translated as CASSLSSGLDTEAFF.

Remarks on this clonotype: The CDR3 does not close with the conserved phenylalanine or tryptophan, likely indicating a read error. V and J are TRBV28 and TRBJ2-3; D gene uncertain. V lost 1 base, J lost 4 bases, and 9 bases lay in between. The germline gives CDR1 MDHEN, CDR2 SYDVKM. This CDR3 comprises 14 residues. CDR3 sequence: CASSLSGPADTQYL. For the CDR3, the DNA is TGTGCCAGCAGTTTATCCGGGCCCGCAGATACGCAGTATTTA.

This clonotype has at least ten counts. V and J are TRBV7-2 and TRBJ1-1; D is unclear. Germline CDR1 reads SGHTA; CDR2 reads FQGNSA. Trimming shortened V by 1 base and J by 5 bases, and 8 bases separated the two germline ends. The CDR3 consists of 13 residues. CDR3 amino acids: CASSLVGLTEAFF. CDR3 nucleotide sequence: TGTGCCAGCAGCTTAGTGGGATTGACTGAAGCTTTCTTT.

The chain recombines TRBV15 with TRBJ2-1; TRBD1 is a possible D gene (5 bases). The CDR3 sequence is 16 residues long. The V end lost 0 bases, the J end lost 0 bases, and 9 bases lay between the germline ends. Germline CDR1 LNHNV, CDR2 YYDKDF (reference sequence). The DNA of the CDR3 is TGTGCCACCAGCAGAGAAGGGGTGATCTCCTACAATGAGCAGTTCTTC. Translation: CATSREGVISYNEQFF.

At least ten counts were recorded for this clonotype. The chain has TRBV4-2 and TRBJ2-3; TRBD1 matches 8 bases. The CDR3 is made up of 17 amino acids. The V gene's germline CDR1 is LGHNA and CDR2 YNFKEQ. Losses at the gene ends were 0 bases for V and 1 base for J; bases not matched to a gene: 6. CDR3 in amino acids: CASSQDLGGQGTDTQYF. The CDR3 DNA sequence: TGTGCCAGCAGCCAAGATCTGGGGGGACAGGGCACAGATACGCAGTATTTT.

As DNA, the CDR3 is TGTGCCAGCAGCTTAATGAGCGATGAGCAGTTCTTC. Its protein is CASSLMSDEQFF. The rearrangement joins TRBV7-2 to TRBJ2-1, with D unresolved. CDR1 SGHTA and CDR2 FQGNSA come from the germline V gene. V lost 2 bases and J lost 8, with 7 bases in between. The CDR3 sequence is 12 residues long. Drawing the rest from reference TRBV7-2 and TRBJ2-1, the complete variable domain is GAGVSQSPSNKVTEKGKDVELRCDPISGHTALYWYRQSLGQGLEFLIYFQGNSAPDKSGLPSDRFSAERTGGSVSTLTIQRTQQEDSAVYLCASSLMSDEQFFGPGTRLTVL.

There are many counts of this clonotype. V is TRBV9 and J is TRBJ2-3, with TRBD1 identical over 9 bases. V lost 3 bases, J lost 0 bases, and 11 bases stayed unmatched. CDR3 length: 18 amino acids. Germline lookup yields CDR1 SGDLS and CDR2 YYNGEE. CDR3 DNA: TGTGCCAGCAGCGAGGACGCGGGACAGGGATTAAGCACAGATACGCAGTATTTT. It encodes CASSEDAGQGLSTDTQYF.

This clonotype has just a few counts. The chain recombines TRBV5-5 with TRBJ2-7; D is unclear. Between the trimmed V and J ends, which lost 4 bases and 3 bases, there was a span of 11 bases. This CDR3 is 13 amino acids long. Germline-derived CDR1 and CDR2 are SGHKS and YYEKEE (reference sequence). The CDR3 DNA reads as TGTGCCAGCAGCACGACACGATACTACGAGCAGTACTTC. Protein sequence: CASSTTRYYEQYF.

The chain couples TRBV30 to TRBJ2-7; the match to TRBD1 covers 8 bases. J gave up 7 bases and V 1 base, and 9 bases lay outside the gene matches. Per germline, CDR1 GTSNPN and CDR2 SVGIG (reference sequence). This CDR3 is 14 amino acids long. Written as DNA, the CDR3 is TGTGCCTGGAGTGGAGGGCAGGGGGCGAGGGAGCAGTACTTC. This encodes CAWSGGQGAREQYF.

J is TRBJ1-5 and V is TRBV7-8; tentatively, D is TRBD1 (5 bases). Germline CDR1 reads SGHVS; CDR2 reads FQNEAQ. CDR3 length: 16 amino acids. V was shortened by 4 bases and J by 4 bases, with 17 bases between the two germline ends. CDR3 nucleotide sequence: TGTGCCAGCAGCTCCCGGCGATTCGGGGGGAATCAGCCCCAGCATTTT. Encoded protein: CASSSRRFGGNQPQHF.

Note on this clonotype: A read error may explain this, as a much larger clone is one base away. This rearrangement joins TRBV7-3 to TRBJ2-2; D is unresolved. In germline, CDR1 is SGHTA, CDR2 FQGTGA. Trimming took 6 bases from V and 4 from J, leaving 3 bases between them. The CDR3 spans 11 residues. This CDR3 is CASSPTGELFF. The DNA of the CDR3 is TGTGCCAGCAGTCCCACCGGGGAGCTGTTTTTT. Full variable domain (missing parts from reference TRBV7-3 and TRBJ2-2): GAGVSQTPSNKVTEKGKYVELRCDPISGHTALYWYRQSLGQGPEFLIYFQGTGAADDSGLPNDRFFAVRPEGSVSTLKIQRTERGDSAVYLCASSPTGELFFGEGSRLTVL.

The chain links TRBV7-2 to TRBJ2-7, with D perhaps given as TRBD1 or TRBD2 (5 bases each). Germline assignment: CDR1 SGHTA and CDR2 FQGNSA. V was cut by 1 base and J by 0 bases, with 10 bases left in between. There are 15 residues in the CDR3. The CDR3, as DNA: TGTGCCAGCAGCTTAGTTGGTGGGGGCTCCTACGAGCAGTACTTC. Its protein product is CASSLVGGGSYEQYF.

This clonotype was counted between two and nine times. The CDR3 coding sequence is TGCAGTGCTAGTGGTCGGGACGGACTCAAGGATACGCAGTATTTT. Its protein product is CSASGRDGLKDTQYF. This rearrangement joins TRBV20-1 to TRBJ2-3; D tentatively fits TRBD1 or TRBD2 (5 bases each). The CDR3 runs 15 residues. V was shortened by 3 bases and J by 6 bases, with 19 bases between the two germline ends. Germline assignment: CDR1 DFQATT and CDR2 SNEGSKA (reference sequence).